These T cell receptor beta chains were read from a single sample in a study of blood T cells in healthy people across ages. TCRdb re-called the 5' RACE reads through MiXCR, storing one row per CDR3 protein. The data contain about 800,000 distinct CDR3 sequences, approximately 25% of them singletons. These data were also reused for a study on T cells of mothers and their children.

The sample consisted of blood. The source is a boy aged 10-17 years in good health. Both conserved end residues are trimmed from each CDR3. Fields, in order: CDR3 protein, J gene, clone size, V gene. Rows give clone size only sometimes, using once, few, many, or a class for an expanded clone.

cdr3_aa: AISETTPYEQY; j_call: TRBJ2-7; clone_size: -; v_call: TRBV10-3
cdr3_aa: ASSDQPGQGLF; j_call: TRBJ2-5; clone_size: few; v_call: TRBV7-9
cdr3_aa: ASSYSATNEKLF; j_call: TRBJ1-4; clone_size: few; v_call: TRBV7-2
cdr3_aa: ARAGTGPYEQY; j_call: -; clone_size: few; v_call: TRBV28
cdr3_aa: ASSANRDPYEQY; j_call: -; clone_size: once; v_call: TRBV7-2
cdr3_aa: SARDVGGTNTEAF; j_call: TRBJ1-1; clone_size: few; v_call: TRBV20-1
cdr3_aa: ASSYLVGSGPVNEKLF; j_call: TRBJ1-4; clone_size: few; v_call: TRBV6-5
cdr3_aa: ASSVQANTGELF; j_call: TRBJ2-2; clone_size: -; v_call: TRBV25-1
cdr3_aa: ASSLRRGSDEQF; j_call: TRBJ2-1; clone_size: -; v_call: TRBV21-1
cdr3_aa: ASSKQGFTDTQY; j_call: TRBJ2-3; clone_size: -; v_call: TRBV5-1
cdr3_aa: ASSVGRGTAKNIQY; j_call: TRBJ2-4; clone_size: -; v_call: TRBV9
cdr3_aa: ASRNGGTGEREKPF; j_call: TRBJ1-4; clone_size: few; v_call: TRBV3-1
cdr3_aa: ASSPQTGNYGYT; j_call: TRBJ1-2; clone_size: few; v_call: TRBV12-3/TRBV12-4
cdr3_aa: ASTEGGTGGNIQY; j_call: TRBJ2-4; clone_size: -; v_call: TRBV6-6
cdr3_aa: ASSPLGQGWANVLT; j_call: TRBJ2-6; clone_size: few; v_call: TRBV27
cdr3_aa: SARDWGQGNSPLH; j_call: TRBJ1-6; clone_size: -; v_call: TRBV20-1
cdr3_aa: ASSGGAGEEKLF; j_call: TRBJ1-4; clone_size: few; v_call: TRBV6-2/TRBV6-3
cdr3_aa: ASSLALGTETQY; j_call: TRBJ2-5; clone_size: -; v_call: TRBV12-3/TRBV12-4
cdr3_aa: ASSVGGRSGEKLF; j_call: TRBJ1-4; clone_size: many; v_call: TRBV9
cdr3_aa: SARLAGVQGKDTQY; j_call: TRBJ2-3; clone_size: few; v_call: TRBV20-1
cdr3_aa: ASSYIVGEAEKLF; j_call: TRBJ1-4; clone_size: few; v_call: TRBV6-6
cdr3_aa: SASQGGPRNIQY; j_call: TRBJ2-4; clone_size: few; v_call: TRBV20-1
cdr3_aa: ASSLADRGDEQF; j_call: TRBJ2-1; clone_size: -; v_call: TRBV12-3/TRBV12-4
cdr3_aa: ASRPNGGGIYNEQF; j_call: TRBJ2-1; clone_size: -; v_call: TRBV7-2
cdr3_aa: ASSLLAGGQGEQF; j_call: TRBJ2-1; clone_size: -; v_call: TRBV28
cdr3_aa: ASSLAANEQF; j_call: TRBJ2-1; clone_size: many; v_call: TRBV7-2
cdr3_aa: ASSRTVSTDTQY; j_call: TRBJ2-3; clone_size: few; v_call: TRBV6-2/TRBV6-3
cdr3_aa: ASSPGWGENTEAF; j_call: TRBJ1-1; clone_size: few; v_call: TRBV7-9
cdr3_aa: ASSLLAASGELF; j_call: TRBJ2-2; clone_size: -; v_call: TRBV28
cdr3_aa: ASSLRREDGYT; j_call: TRBJ1-2; clone_size: few; v_call: TRBV7-2
cdr3_aa: ASSVDWGELF; j_call: TRBJ2-2; clone_size: few; v_call: TRBV7-9
cdr3_aa: ASSPRIEDRSSTDTQY; j_call: TRBJ2-3; clone_size: few; v_call: TRBV7-8
cdr3_aa: ASSRDGTPYGYT; j_call: TRBJ1-2; clone_size: -; v_call: TRBV28
cdr3_aa: ASSPFPGDGDTQY; j_call: TRBJ2-3; clone_size: few; v_call: TRBV7-9
cdr3_aa: ASSSVEGEYEQY; j_call: TRBJ2-7; clone_size: few; v_call: TRBV27
cdr3_aa: ASSLGDGNEKLF; j_call: TRBJ1-4; clone_size: -; v_call: TRBV7-9
cdr3_aa: ASSLPGQGSYGYT; j_call: TRBJ1-2; clone_size: few; v_call: TRBV7-2
cdr3_aa: ASSHWGTESGTNNEQF; j_call: TRBJ2-1; clone_size: few; v_call: TRBV5-6
cdr3_aa: SVANARDGAYNEQF; j_call: TRBJ2-1; clone_size: -; v_call: TRBV29-1
cdr3_aa: SVEDPFAGDEQY; j_call: TRBJ2-7; clone_size: -; v_call: TRBV29-1
cdr3_aa: ASSVVGGINSEQF; j_call: TRBJ2-1; clone_size: few; v_call: TRBV9
cdr3_aa: ASSQDSYTATNEKLF; j_call: TRBJ1-4; clone_size: few; v_call: TRBV6-1
cdr3_aa: ASSTGTDYEQY; j_call: TRBJ2-7; clone_size: many; v_call: TRBV9
cdr3_aa: ASSYSGPVRY; j_call: TRBJ2-7; clone_size: few; v_call: TRBV6-6
cdr3_aa: ASSPWTSPPGNIQY; j_call: TRBJ2-4; clone_size: once; v_call: TRBV12-3/TRBV12-4
cdr3_aa: SARDLAGRLSGANVLT; j_call: TRBJ2-6; clone_size: -; v_call: TRBV20-1
cdr3_aa: ASKERETGELF; j_call: TRBJ2-2; clone_size: -; v_call: TRBV2
cdr3_aa: ASSPEGRFTDTQY; j_call: TRBJ2-3; clone_size: few; v_call: TRBV9
cdr3_aa: SVRGANEKLF; j_call: TRBJ1-4; clone_size: -; v_call: TRBV29-1
cdr3_aa: ASSYSIPGELF; j_call: TRBJ2-2; clone_size: -; v_call: TRBV6-2/TRBV6-3
cdr3_aa: ASSYFGALVSTDTQY; j_call: TRBJ2-3; clone_size: -; v_call: TRBV6-5
cdr3_aa: ASSQGSGPMGRAEAF; j_call: TRBJ1-1; clone_size: few; v_call: TRBV3-1
cdr3_aa: SASLRGLSYEQY; j_call: TRBJ2-7; clone_size: few; v_call: TRBV20-1
cdr3_aa: ASSRTSGVGTQY; j_call: TRBJ2-5; clone_size: -; v_call: TRBV5-1
cdr3_aa: ASSEGRGRQF; j_call: TRBJ2-1; clone_size: -; v_call: TRBV2
cdr3_aa: SVEDLGGTGPQETQY; j_call: TRBJ2-5; clone_size: few; v_call: TRBV29-1